Sequencing of this T cell receptor (beta chain) was carried out in a study of blood T cell repertoires in COVID-19. Study as a whole: Sources were T cells, B-cell-depleted T cells, or PBMCs; the material itself was cDNA or gDNA.

The authors' processing: Reference gene primer amplification yielded estimated nucleated cell counts. Profiled with immunoSEQ multiplex PCR; TCRdb holds only in-frame clones, not every one. Clone size and the V and J calls come from that table; the DNA yielded D and trimming. Found here are 150,000 to 200,000 clones, roughly nine tenths of them singletons; the top ten hold roughly a sixth. The CDR3 spans 17 residues. Germline V CDR1 and CDR2: SGHAT, FQNNGV. J lost 3 bases, V lost 5 bases, and 11 bases had no gene match. Sequenced input: peripheral blood. The receptor was derived from a man aged 55 to 70 with active or convalescent COVID-19. The genes are TRBV11-2 and TRBJ1-5, with TRBD1 matching 9 bases. In DNA, the CDR3 is TGTGCCAGCAGCCCTGGACAGGGGTTGTCCTACAATCAGCCCCAGCATTTT. Protein: CASSPGQGLSYNQPQHF.